This TCR beta chain was observed in a study of blood T cell repertoires in COVID-19 (dated by TCRdb to between 2020 and 2021). Regarding the research as a whole: Collaborator samples came from the United States, Italy and Spain and covered acute and convalescent phases of COVID-19. The samples were drawn from two sources: the first 160 participants of the ongoing ImmuneRACE study, and 1,254 subjects contributed by 6 global collaborators. Subjects who had been exposed to COVID-19, were actively infected with it, or had recovered from it provided the deeply sampled blood TCRbeta repertoires that made up the dataset. Nearly every sample came with metadata listing a de-identified subject ID, COVID-19 status, age in years and sex. Where available, HLA class I and class II types were taken from metadata supplied by the sample provider and were not determined by assay-based typing. The material from the prospective study consisted of cDNA or gDNA derived from T cells, B-cell-depleted T cells, or PBMCs. A freely available public database, intended as a resource for researchers studying the immune response to SARS-CoV-2, is where the repertoires were released. Overall study outcomes, separate from this receptor: How much clinical and demographic metadata was included differed by source and by participant, and the metadata was provided uncurated.

The immunoSEQ Assay, a bias-controlled multiplex PCR, was used to amplify TCRbeta CDR3 regions from genomic DNA. The source study handled its data this way. Nucleated cell counts per sample were estimated from amplification of reference gene primers within the assay. To quantify the absolute abundance of each unique TCRbeta CDR3 rearrangement, sequence reads were collapsed and filtered. For each sample, productive Simpson clonality was calculated as the square root of Simpson's diversity index across productive rearrangements. In TCRdb, the immuneACCESS table is reduced to in-frame sequences with V and J assigned. These tables do not hold every clone; where another copy was compared, an unresolved V gene accounts for under half, and the others remain unexplained. Clone size and V and J calls were adopted from that table, with D and trimming inferred from the DNA. A total of over 60,000 clones appear in this sample, roughly 71% of them only once. More than 12% of the sample lies in the top ten.

Trimming costs V 8 bases and J 8 bases, and their ends lie 12 bases apart. According to the germline V gene, CDR1 reads MDHEN and CDR2 reads SYDVKM. Reading from cysteine to phenylalanine, the CDR3 counts 12 amino acids. The sequence is cut down to CDR3 DNA, 36 bases in frame from base 1. At one collaborating source in Seattle, patients were enrolled during active infection and were followed longitudinally through the course of disease. Whole blood was collected in K2EDTA tubes by collaborating institutions according to the institutions' own protocols. Collaborator samples were shipped for TCRbeta analysis as frozen whole blood, isolated PBMCs, or DNA extracted from either sample type. A note on this clone: There is no known antigen for this receptor. Per-base quality was not reported, and no clone a single base away is much larger than it.

In this chain, TRBV28 is recombined with TRBJ1-4, with the D gene not confidently named. This TCR came from a man aged 55 to 69 with COVID-19, enrolled during active disease. The sequenced material came from peripheral blood. Here the CDR3 is given as CASRVGEEKLFF. The sequence in DNA is TGTGCCAGCCGGGTTGGGGAGGAAAAACTGTTTTTT.